These T cell receptor beta chains were read from a single sample in a study of shared clonotypes between healthy human individuals. TCRdb's table, derived via immunoSEQ multiplex PCR, lists solely in-frame clones and lacks some. The data show 2 million to 2.5 million clones, about 93% seen once. Sequencing used naive CD8+ T cells from PBMCs. Receptors were obtained from a man aged 18 to 29 in good health. Some clones in this sample may be carry-over from other donors' samples. Both conserved end residues are part of each CDR3. D genes are given only for firm matches. Expanded clones are given a class, and other clones once, few, many or no size at all.

d_call clone_size cdr3_length j_call v_call cdr3_nt cdr3_aa
- - 16 TRBJ1-1 TRBV27 TGTGCCAGCAGTGCTTTCATAGGGGGATGGGTCACTGAAGCTTTCTTT CASSAFIGGWVTEAFF
TRBD1 - 14 TRBJ1-2 TRBV4-2 TGTGCCAGCAGCCGCCCCGAGACAGGGCTTGGCTACACCTTC CASSRPETGLGYTF
TRBD2 - 17 TRBJ2-7 TRBV4-2 TGTGCCAGCAGCCTGACTAGCGGGAGGGCCTTTTCTTACGAGCAGTACTTC CASSLTSGRAFSYEQYF
- - 14 TRBJ2-7 TRBV28 TGTGCCAGCAGTTTACTTGGAGGCGTAGGTGAGCAGTACTTC CASSLLGGVGEQYF
- once 14 TRBJ1-3 TRBV7-2 TGTGCCAGCAGCCCGTGGGGATCTGGAAACACCATATATTTT CASSPWGSGNTIYF
- - 16 TRBJ2-2 TRBV9 TGTGCCAGCAGCGAGGGGACTTCAGATCACACCGGGGAGCTGTTTTTT CASSEGTSDHTGELFF
- - 15 TRBJ2-7 TRBV9 TGTGCCAGCAGCATTGGTACCGGGACTGACTACGAGCAGTACTTC CASSIGTGTDYEQYF
TRBD1 - 16 TRBJ2-2 TRBV5-6 TGTGCCAGCAGCTTCCCGACAGGGATTGGTAGGGGGGAGCTGTTTTTT CASSFPTGIGRGELFF
- - 14 TRBJ1-1 TRBV9 TGTGCCAGCAGCGTTGGGGGGCCGGACACTGAAGCTTTCTTT CASSVGGPDTEAFF
- once 14 TRBJ2-5 TRBV7-9 TGTGCCAGCAGCCCCCAGAGGTACCAAGAGACCCAGTACTTC CASSPQRYQETQYF
TRBD2 - 14 TRBJ2-7 TRBV5-1 TGCGCCAGCAGGCTTAGCGGGAGTAGCTACGAGCAGTACTTC CASRLSGSSYEQYF
- - 13 TRBJ2-5 TRBV27 TGTGCCAGCAGCCAGGACCCCGAGCAGACCCAGTACTTC CASSQDPEQTQYF
TRBD2 - 16 TRBJ2-1 TRBV7-9 TGTGCCAGCAGCTCGCTAGCGGGTTTACACTACAATGAGCAGTTCTTC CASSSLAGLHYNEQFF
- - 12 TRBJ2-7 TRBV7-8 TGTGCCAGCAGCTATATCTCCTACGAGCAGTACTTC CASSYISYEQYF
- - 16 TRBJ1-4 TRBV4-2 TGTGCCAGCAGCCCAGAAAACAGCGCAACTAATGAAAAACTGTTTTTT CASSPENSATNEKLFF
TRBD1 - 15 TRBJ1-2 TRBV27 TGTGCCAGCAGTCCTACCATGGACAGGGTCCCGGGCTACACCTTC CASSPTMDRVPGYTF
- - 14 TRBJ2-7 TRBV5-1 TGCGCCAGCAGCTTCGGGTTGGGCTCCTACGAGCAGTACTTC CASSFGLGSYEQYF
TRBD2 - 19 TRBJ2-3 TRBV7-6 TGTGCCAGCAGCACCGGGGAGGCGGTTAGCGGGAGGGCTTCAGATACGCAGTATTTT CASSTGEAVSGRASDTQYF
- - 14 TRBJ2-7 TRBV6-5 TGTGCCAGCAGTTACCAGGAGAGCTCCTACGAGCAGTACTTC CASSYQESSYEQYF
- - 15 TRBJ2-7 TRBV9 TGTGCCAGCAGCGTAGACGGGAGTCCGGGCTACGAGCAGTACTTC CASSVDGSPGYEQYF
- - 13 TRBJ2-7 TRBV9 TGTGCCAGCAGCGTAGGACTAGTGAGTGAGCAGTACTTC CASSVGLVSEQYF
- - 14 TRBJ2-1 TRBV21-1 TGTGCCAGCAGCACTGGGAGTCGAGCCAATGAGCAGTTCTTC CASSTGSRANEQFF
TRBD2 once 16 TRBJ2-7 TRBV19 TGTGCCAGTAGTATCGGTGAGCGGGAGGGCCAAGACGAGCAGTACTTC CASSIGEREGQDEQYF
- - 15 TRBJ2-3 TRBV9 TGTGCCAGCAGCGTAGCCACGGTTGGGACAGATACGCAGTATTTT CASSVATVGTDTQYF
- - 14 TRBJ2-1 TRBV28 TGTGCCACCTCGTGGCAAACTCTCTACAATGAGCAGTTCTTC CATSWQTLYNEQFF
- - 15 TRBJ1-5 TRBV27 TGTGCCAGCAGTTGGGGGGGGAAGGACAATCAGCCCCAGCATTTT CASSWGGKDNQPQHF
TRBD2 - 13 TRBJ2-7 TRBV12-5 TGTGCTAGTGGTTTGGGACCGGGACTAGGACTGTACTTC CASGLGPGLGLYF
TRBD2 - 18 TRBJ2-2 TRBV29-1 TGCAGCGTTGAAACAAGGTTCCCAAGCGGGAGTGGAACCGGGGAGCTGTTTTTT CSVETRFPSGSGTGELFF
- - 21 TRBJ1-5 TRBV7-3 TGTGCCAGCAGCCTATGGGTCTCAGACCCTCCCCGGCGGGGGAGCAATCAGCCCCAGCATTTT CASSLWVSDPPRRGSNQPQHF
- - 15 TRBJ2-3 TRBV27 TGTGCCAGCAGTTTTATTTTATCTAGCACAGATACGCAGTATTTT CASSFILSSTDTQYF
- - 15 TRBJ2-3 TRBV4-3 TGCGCCAGCAGCCAAGTGGGGGGGCGCACAGATACGCAGTATTTT CASSQVGGRTDTQYF
- - 15 TRBJ2-7 TRBV7-9 TGTGCCAGCAGCTCAAACCCCGGCAGGGGCGACGAGCAGTACTTC CASSSNPGRGDEQYF
TRBD1 - 18 TRBJ2-2 TRBV28 TGTGCCAGCAGTTTACTCCTACACAGGGGGCGTTTCACCGGGGAGCTGTTTTTT CASSLLLHRGRFTGELFF